This T cell receptor beta chain is drawn from a study of T cells after somatic rescue of genetic block. Profiled with immunoSEQ multiplex PCR; TCRdb holds only in-frame clones, not every one. The sample has about 52,000 clones; roughly 96% are singletons. In its sample, this clone was seen once. The V gene's germline CDR1 is MNHEY and CDR2 SMNVEV (reference sequence). CDR3 length: 15 amino acids. The ends lost 2 bases at V and 5 bases at J; junction bases unmatched: 3. Specimen: peripheral blood mononuclear cells (PBMCs). The chain uses TRBV27 and TRBJ2-3; 11 bases match TRBD2. This TCR was sampled from a child less than two years old. The CDR3 sequence: CASSLGGLAGDTQYF. The CDR3 nucleotides read TGTGCCAGCAGTTTAGGAGGACTAGCGGGAGATACGCAGTATTTT.